Below are 4 T cell receptor beta chains sequenced from a single sample in a study of T cell responses to AZD1222 COVID-19 vaccine. Data came from immunoSEQ multiplex PCR; TCRdb stores just in-frame clones and leaves some out. The data show under 200,000 clones, with roughly 90% seen just once and 4% to 5.5% held by the top ten. The sequencing here drew on peripheral blood, taken 28 days after the second AZD1222 dose. The receptors derive from an adult who received the AZD1222 COVID-19 vaccine.

The gene calls are TRBV6-2 or TRBV6-3 and TRBJ2-1; TRBD1 aligns across 9 bases. V shed 6 bases, J shed 9 bases, and the junction held 6 bases outside the gene matches. CDR3 size: 13 residues. Germline V gives CDR1 MNHEY, CDR2 SVGEGT. The CDR3 nucleotides are TGTGCCAGCAGCCAGACAGGGGGGGGTGAGCAGTTCTTC. This sequence encodes CASSQTGGGEQFF.

The chain joins TRBV2 to TRBJ2-2, with 7 nucleotides matching TRBD2. The germline V gene encodes CDR1 SNHLY and CDR2 FYNNEI. With V trimmed by 8 bases and J by 4 bases, 7 bases remained unmatched. The CDR3 contains 14 residues. The CDR3 region is CASRPAGTTGELFF. The CDR3 DNA reads TGTGCCAGCCGGCCAGCGGGGACCACCGGGGAGCTGTTTTTT. Full variable domain (missing parts from reference TRBV2 and TRBJ2-2): EPEVTQTPSHQVTQMGQEVILRCVPISNHLYFYWYRQILGQKVEFLVSFYNNEISEKSEIFDDQFSVERPDGSNFTLKIRSTKLEDSAMYFCASRPAGTTGELFFGEGSRLTVL.

This chain uses TRBV5-1 with TRBJ2-5; 9 bases map to TRBD2. The CDR3 spans 14 residues. J was trimmed by 4 bases and V by 2 bases; bases with no gene match: 3. Germline V lookup: CDR1 SGHRS, CDR2 YFSETQ. CDR3: CASSFKLAGETQYF. The CDR3 DNA is TGCGCCAGCAGCTTTAAACTAGCGGGAGAGACCCAGTACTTC.

The rearrangement joins TRBV30 to TRBJ1-2; tentative D call: TRBD1 (6 bases). The CDR3 has 13 amino acids. Germline lookup yields CDR1 GTSNPN and CDR2 SVGIG (reference sequence). Trimming shortened V by 1 base and J by 8 bases, and 14 bases separated the two germline ends. The CDR3 DNA is TGTGCCTGGAGTGCCTACAGGGCTCGAGGCTACACCTTC. It codes for CAWSAYRARGYTF.